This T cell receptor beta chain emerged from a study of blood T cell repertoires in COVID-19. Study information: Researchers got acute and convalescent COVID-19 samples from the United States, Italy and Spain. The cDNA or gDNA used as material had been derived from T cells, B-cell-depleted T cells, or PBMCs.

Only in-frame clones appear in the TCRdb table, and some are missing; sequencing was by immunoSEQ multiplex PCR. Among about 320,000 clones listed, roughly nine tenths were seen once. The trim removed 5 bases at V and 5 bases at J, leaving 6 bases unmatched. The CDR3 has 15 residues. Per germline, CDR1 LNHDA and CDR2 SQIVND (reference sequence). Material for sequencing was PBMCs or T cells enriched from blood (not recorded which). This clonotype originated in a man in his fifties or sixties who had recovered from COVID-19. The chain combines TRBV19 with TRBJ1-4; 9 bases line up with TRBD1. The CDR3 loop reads CASSPSGTGNEKLFF. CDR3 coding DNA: TGTGCCAGTAGTCCCTCCGGGACAGGGAATGAAAAACTGTTTTTT.